This TCR beta chain appears in the sequencing data of a study of cytomegalovirus exposure and HLA in healthy donors. Broader study findings: Later analysis suggested links between common viral pathogens and several top significant clusters. Diagnosis of cytomegalovirus status made by the classifier reportedly showed high specificity and sensitivity. The authors reported that TCR beta sequences could predict HLA-A and HLA-B alleles. These predictions were accurate for most subjects in the first cohort. The study put 150 to 200 TCR beta chains on its list as cytomegalovirus-associated.

Vbeta (60) and Jbeta (13) primers were used in the PCR. Measured with immunoSEQ multiplex PCR; TCRdb has only the in-frame clones, and not every one. The repertoire holds around 190,000 clones, with 85% as singletons. Germline loops: CDR1 MDHEN, CDR2 SYDVKM. J gave up 16 bases and V 2 bases, and 6 bases lay outside the gene matches. The CDR3 is 12 amino acids. Details on this clone: As yet, its antigen is unknown.

The rearrangement joins TRBV28 to TRBJ1-4, with TRBD1 matching over 8 bases. Sequencing was done on a sample of PBMCs. The receptor was derived from a woman aged 45-65 years in good health and CMV-seronegative. The CDR3 spells CASSLETGDRFF. CDR3 sequence (DNA): TGTGCCAGCAGTTTAGAGACAGGGGATCGGTTTTTT.